The T cell receptor beta chain under discussion was sequenced for a study of T cells in localized non-small cell lung cancer. Study findings and constraints: Adjacent lung tissue had a median roughly 55 of the top 100 clones found in the tumor. Adjacent uninvolved lung had the highest clonality, suggesting focused antigen responses. Multi-region tumor sequencing was not done, so intratumor heterogeneity could not be excluded.

As for this clone: Its antigen remains unknown.

Profiling relied on immunoSEQ multiplex PCR, and the TCRdb table lists in-frame clones only, not all of them. The repertoire holds about 33,000 clones, with nearly 80% as singletons. Germline V CDR1 and CDR2: SGHNT, YENEEA. This CDR3 spans 14 amino acids. Trimming pared 2 bases from V and 2 bases from J, leaving 9 bases between. This sequence joins TRBV11-3 and TRBJ1-2; a weak D match, TRBD1 (6 bases). This material consisted of peripheral blood, taken before any cancer treatment. This TCR came from a male donor older than 55 with stage II squamous cell lung carcinoma. This CDR3 reads CASSLYRANYGYTF. In nucleotides, the CDR3 is TGTGCCAGCAGCTTATACAGGGCCAACTATGGCTACACCTTC. The full variable domain, with the rest looked up from reference TRBV11-3 and TRBJ1-2, is EAGVVQSPRYKIIEKKQPVAFWCNPISGHNTLYWYLQNLGQGPELLIRYENEEAVDDSQLPKDRFSAERLKGVDSTLKIQPAELGDSAVYLCASSLYRANYGYTFGSGTRLTVV.